Below, one T cell receptor beta chain is given with its context. This specimen comes from a study of blood T cell repertoires in COVID-19. Across the study: The analysed material was cDNA or gDNA that came from T cells, B-cell-depleted T cells, or PBMCs.

Per the original methods: Reference gene primer amplification gave estimated nucleated cell counts. Data came from immunoSEQ multiplex PCR; TCRdb stores just in-frame clones and leaves some out. V and J calls and clone size are copied from that table; D and trimming were computed from the DNA. Of roughly 57,000 clones listed, about 70% are singletons. Germline CDR1 WNHNN, CDR2 SYGVQD (reference sequence). The CDR3 spans 13 residues. V lost 4 bases to trimming and J lost 2 bases, with 9 bases between them. The rearrangement links TRBV10-1 to TRBJ2-7; the D gene is possibly TRBD1 (6 bases). What was sequenced was peripheral blood. This TCR was recovered from a woman in her 70s with acute or convalescent COVID-19. The DNA of the CDR3 is TGCGCCAGCAGTGGGGACAACACCTACGAGCAGTACTTC. Its protein product is CASSGDNTYEQYF.